The 21 T cell receptor beta chains reported below all come from one sample, sequenced in a study of Ad26.COV2.S vaccination and SARS-CoV-2 variants. Treatment: roughly 18 received Ad26.COV2.S at low or high dose, single or two shots; about five received placebo; per-sample allocation not given. Samples came from day 63 after the first vaccine or placebo injection. Repertoires were generated with immunoSEQ multiplex PCR, while TCRdb's copy carries only in-frame clones and drops some. The sample includes about 480,000 clones, 70% to 90% seen only once; the top ten take around 13%. Material: peripheral blood, obtained in a trial of Ad26.COV2.S vaccine versus placebo. The source of these receptors is a person between 18 and 65 years old who received the Ad26.COV2.S COVID-19 vaccine or a placebo.

V gene TRBV11-1 combines with J gene TRBJ2-1; D is possibly TRBD1 (6 bases). The CDR3 spans 16 residues. Trimming removed 3 bases at V and 4 bases at J, with 16 bases between. CDR1 is SGHAT, CDR2 FQDESV, per germline (reference sequence). CDR3: CASSLTGTRIYNEQFF. The DNA for the CDR3 is TGTGCCAGCAGCTTGACCGGGACAAGGATTTACAATGAGCAGTTCTTC.

The chain combines TRBV19 with TRBJ2-5; tentatively, D is TRBD1 or TRBD2 (6 bases each). The germline V gene has CDR1 LNHDA and CDR2 SQIVND (reference sequence). The V gene lost 5 bases and the J gene lost 5 bases, with 18 bases spanning the gap. CDR3 length: 15 residues. CDR3 coding DNA: TGTGCCAGTAGTCTCGGGGGCGGACCTCGGGAGACCCAGTACTTC. As protein: CASSLGGGPRETQYF.

V gene TRBV14 combines with J gene TRBJ2-2, with 7 positions matching TRBD1. The junction had 18 bases not matched to a gene; V was cut back by 2 bases and J by 0 bases. This CDR3 is 21 amino acids long. Per germline, CDR1 SGHDN and CDR2 FVKESK. The CDR3 spells CASSQQTSGTARKSNTGELFF. The CDR3, as DNA: TGTGCCAGCAGCCAACAAACATCCGGGACAGCCAGAAAATCGAACACCGGGGAGCTGTTTTTT.

J is TRBJ2-1 and V is TRBV11-1; D gene ambiguous. Between the trimmed V and J ends, which lost 8 bases and 6 bases, there was a span of 14 bases. Germline CDR1 and CDR2: SGHAT and FQDESV (reference sequence). The CDR3 is made up of 13 amino acids. The chain's CDR3 is CASLKGPSNEQFF. For the CDR3, the DNA is TGTGCCAGCCTAAAAGGGCCCAGCAATGAGCAGTTCTTC. The full variable domain, completed using reference TRBV11-1 and TRBJ2-1, is EAEVAQSPRYKITEKSQAVAFWCDPISGHATLYWYRQILGQGPELLVQFQDESVVDDSQLPKDRFSAERLKGVDSTLKIQPAELGDSAMYLCASLKGPSNEQFFGPGTRLTVL.

This rearrangement joins TRBV5-8 to TRBJ2-1, with TRBD2 matching over 10 bases. Trimming took 3 bases from V and 3 from J; bases not matched to a gene: 3. Germline values: CDR1 SGHTS, CDR2 YDEGEE. This CDR3 is built from 15 residues. The CDR3 here is CASSSGTSDYNEQFF. DNA of the CDR3: TGTGCCAGCAGCTCCGGGACTAGCGACTACAATGAGCAGTTCTTC.

The chain is built from TRBV5-8 and TRBJ2-3; D is possibly TRBD1 or TRBD2 (5 bases each). Trimming pared 2 bases from V and 3 bases from J, leaving 7 bases between. CDR1 is SGHTS, CDR2 YDEGEE, per germline. This CDR3 spans 13 amino acids. The CDR3: CASSFWGTDTQYF. The CDR3 DNA is TGTGCCAGCAGCTTCTGGGGGACAGATACGCAGTATTTT.

The chain employs TRBV6-2 or TRBV6-3 and TRBJ1-5; D is uncertain. Deletions cut 6 bases from V and 1 base from J, with 10 bases between. Germline V gene sequence: CDR1 MNHEY, CDR2 SVGEGT. This CDR3 is 14 amino acids long. CDR3: CASSPTTSNQPQHF. CDR3 bases: TGTGCCAGCAGCCCCACAACGAGCAATCAGCCCCAGCATTTT.

The rearrangement uses TRBV7-8 and TRBJ2-7; D is perhaps TRBD2 (6 bases). The ends were cut back, 5 bases at V and 6 bases at J, with 11 bases in the middle. Germline CDR1 and CDR2: SGHVS and FQNEAQ. The CDR3 sequence is 12 residues long. The DNA of the CDR3 is TGTGCCAGCAGCCCCTCCGGGGGCGAGCAGTACTTC. Its protein product is CASSPSGGEQYF.

This clone was counted once. The chain joins TRBV19 to TRBJ2-5, with D hard to call. V was shortened by 3 bases and J by 2 bases, with 1 base between the two germline ends. The CDR3 spans 11 residues. Germline lookup yields CDR1 LNHDA and CDR2 SQIVND (reference sequence). The DNA of the CDR3 is TGTGCCAGTAGTATTCAAGAGACCCAGTACTTC. As protein: CASSIQETQYF.

The J gene is TRBJ1-1, the V gene TRBV2, with D hard to call. The germline V gene has CDR1 SNHLY and CDR2 FYNNEI. The V and J ends lost 5 bases and 8 bases respectively, with 15 bases between them. There are 13 residues in the CDR3. The CDR3 bases are TGTGCCAGCAGTACCCTCGACGGAGGGGAAGCTTTCTTT. It yields the protein CASSTLDGGEAFF.

The chain has TRBV7-8 and TRBJ1-2; 8 bases agree with TRBD1. Trimming removed 8 bases from V and 8 bases from J; junction bases left unmatched: 10. Germline V gene lookup returns CDR1 SGHVS and CDR2 FQNEAQ. The CDR3 runs to 13 residues. For the CDR3, the DNA is TGTGCCAGCGCGGACAGGGCGGTTAACGGCTACACCTTC. The encoded protein is CASADRAVNGYTF. The full variable domain, rest sourced from reference TRBV7-8 and TRBJ1-2, is GAGVSQSPRYKVAKRGQDVALRCDPISGHVSLFWYQQALGQGPEFLTYFQNEAQLDKSGLPSDRFFAERPEGSVSTLKIQRTQQEDSAVYLCASADRAVNGYTFGSGTRLTVV.

This rearrangement joins TRBV28 to TRBJ1-2; 10 bases are shared with TRBD1. Germline CDR1 MDHEN, CDR2 SYDVKM. The V and J ends lost 6 bases and 4 bases, in that order; junction bases with no gene match: 5. The CDR3 loop spans 14 amino acids. The CDR3 loop reads CASRTDRGGYGYTF. The CDR3 DNA sequence: TGTGCCAGCAGAACGGACAGGGGGGGCTATGGCTACACCTTC.

The rearrangement links TRBV11-2 to TRBJ2-7, with 10 bases identical to TRBD1. J gave up 6 bases and V 5 bases, and 7 bases lay outside the gene matches. Germline V CDR1 and CDR2: SGHAT, FQNNGV. The length of the CDR3 is 14 residues. This CDR3 is CASSTGTGVSEQYF. The CDR3 nucleotides read TGTGCCAGCAGCACCGGGACAGGGGTCTCCGAGCAGTACTTC.

The V and J genes are TRBV9 and TRBJ2-1; 7 bases align to TRBD1. V trimming: 5 bases; J trimming: 9 bases; junction bases outside the gene matches: 8. This CDR3 has 13 amino acids. The germline V gene encodes CDR1 SGDLS and CDR2 YYNGEE. The CDR3 sequence: CASRGTGDGEQFF. DNA of the CDR3: TGTGCCAGCAGGGGCACAGGGGACGGTGAGCAGTTCTTC.

This sequence joins TRBV21-1 and TRBJ2-1; the listed D gene, TRBD2, was not tested against the DNA. TRBV21-1 is classified as a pseudogene. The CDR3 totals 17 residues. DNA of the CDR3: TGTGCCAGCAGCTTCCCCGCCACTAGGTATTTTTTGAATGAGCAGTTCTTC. Translated, it gives CASSFPATRYFLNEQFF.

With regard to this clone: This CDR3 is also generated by other DNA sequences in the sample. The chain recombines TRBV18 with TRBJ2-1; 9 nucleotides match TRBD1. The CDR3 consists of 13 residues. V trimming: 5 bases; J trimming: 7 bases; junction bases outside the gene matches: 3. Germline CDR1 reads KGHSH; CDR2 reads LQKENI. CDR3 coding DNA: TGTGCCAGCTCATCGGGACAGGGTAATGAGCAGTTCTTC. Amino acids: CASSSGQGNEQFF.

This chain links TRBV6-6 with TRBJ2-7; the D is unclear. Trimming removed 6 bases at V and 0 bases at J, with 15 bases between. The CDR3 totals 15 residues. CDR1 is MNHNY and CDR2 is SVGAGI in the germline V gene (reference sequence). CDR3: CASSSPTLSSYEQYF. The CDR3 DNA sequence: TGTGCCAGCAGCTCCCCGACACTTTCCTCCTACGAGCAGTACTTC.

The chain uses TRBV5-1 and TRBJ2-1, with D uncertain. Trimming removed 0 bases from V and 7 bases from J, with 8 bases in between. CDR3 length equals 13 residues. The germline gives CDR1 SGHRS, CDR2 YFSETQ. The CDR3 DNA reads TGCGCCAGCAGCTTGGCCCATCGGAATGAGCAGTTCTTC. Protein sequence: CASSLAHRNEQFF.

V and J are TRBV15 and TRBJ2-7, with 8 bases matching TRBD1. V was clipped by 1 base and J by 6 bases; unmatched bases: 8. CDR1 LNHNV and CDR2 YYDKDF come from the germline V gene (reference sequence). The length of the CDR3 is 15 residues. CDR3 region: CATSRVAGGSGEQYF. DNA of the CDR3: TGTGCCACCAGCAGAGTCGCAGGGGGCTCGGGCGAGCAGTACTTC.

This clone was detected a few times. The chain has TRBV28 and TRBJ1-6, with 9 bases aligning to TRBD1. The CDR3 contains 15 residues. J was trimmed by 8 bases and V by 8 bases; bases with no gene match: 10. Germline V CDR1 and CDR2: MDHEN, SYDVKM. In DNA, the CDR3 is TGTGCCAGCGGCGGGACAGGGCCTCCGTATTCACCCCTCCACTTT. Translating gives CASGGTGPPYSPLHF. Combining the CDR3 with reference TRBV28 and TRBJ1-6 gives the whole variable domain DVKVTQSSRYLVKRTGEKVFLECVQDMDHENMFWYRQDPGLGLRLIYFSYDVKMKEKGDIPEGYSVSREKKERFSLILESASTNQTSMYLCASGGTGPPYSPLHFGNGTRLTVT.

The rearrangement uses TRBV11-2 and TRBJ2-7; D gene unclear. The length of the CDR3 is 11 residues. V lost 5 bases, J lost 6 bases, and 8 bases lay in between. Germline V lookup: CDR1 SGHAT, CDR2 FQNNGV. The CDR3 nucleotides read TGTGCCAGCAGCACCTTTACCGAGCAGTACTTC. Its protein product is CASSTFTEQYF.